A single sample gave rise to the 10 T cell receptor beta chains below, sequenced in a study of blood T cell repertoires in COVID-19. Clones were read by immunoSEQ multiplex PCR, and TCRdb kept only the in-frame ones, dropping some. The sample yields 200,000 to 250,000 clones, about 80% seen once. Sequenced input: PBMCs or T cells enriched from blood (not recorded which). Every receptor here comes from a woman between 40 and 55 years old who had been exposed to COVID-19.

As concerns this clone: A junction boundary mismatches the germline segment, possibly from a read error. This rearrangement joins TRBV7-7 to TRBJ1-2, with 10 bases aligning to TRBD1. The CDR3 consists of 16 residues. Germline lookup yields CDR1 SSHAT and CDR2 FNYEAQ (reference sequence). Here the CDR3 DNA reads TGTGCTAGCAGCTTAGGAAGGGGACAGGGGCCCTATGGCTACACCTTC. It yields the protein CASSLGRGQGPYGYTF.

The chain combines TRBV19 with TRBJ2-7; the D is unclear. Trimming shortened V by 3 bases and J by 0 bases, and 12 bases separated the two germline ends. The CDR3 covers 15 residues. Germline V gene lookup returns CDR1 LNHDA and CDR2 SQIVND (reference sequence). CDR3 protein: CASSMYFDNSYEQYF. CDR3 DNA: TGTGCCAGTAGTATGTATTTCGACAACTCCTACGAGCAGTACTTC. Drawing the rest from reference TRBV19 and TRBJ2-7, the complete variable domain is DGGITQSPKYLFRKEGQNVTLSCEQNLNHDAMYWYRQDPGQGLRLIYYSQIVNDFQKGDIAEGYSVSREKKESFPLTVTSAQKNPTAFYLCASSMYFDNSYEQYFGPGTRLTVT.

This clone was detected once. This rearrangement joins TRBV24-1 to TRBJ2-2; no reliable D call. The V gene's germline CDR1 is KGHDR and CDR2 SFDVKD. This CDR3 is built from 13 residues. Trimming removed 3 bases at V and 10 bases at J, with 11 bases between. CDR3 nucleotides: TGTGCCACCAGTGATCCCAGGAAGGTGGAGCTGTTTTTT. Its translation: CATSDPRKVELFF.

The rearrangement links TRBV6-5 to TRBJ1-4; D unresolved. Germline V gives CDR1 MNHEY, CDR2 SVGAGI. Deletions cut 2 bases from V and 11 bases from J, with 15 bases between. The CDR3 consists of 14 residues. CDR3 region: CASSYGGKKVKLFF. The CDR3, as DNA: TGTGCCAGCAGTTACGGCGGGAAGAAGGTTAAACTGTTTTTT.

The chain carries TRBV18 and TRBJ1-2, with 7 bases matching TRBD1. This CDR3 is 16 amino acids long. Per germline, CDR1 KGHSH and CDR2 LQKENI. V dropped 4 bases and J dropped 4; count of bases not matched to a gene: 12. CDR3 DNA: TGTGCCAGCTCACTCACGAGTGCGGGACAGCTCTATGGCTACACCTTC. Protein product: CASSLTSAGQLYGYTF.

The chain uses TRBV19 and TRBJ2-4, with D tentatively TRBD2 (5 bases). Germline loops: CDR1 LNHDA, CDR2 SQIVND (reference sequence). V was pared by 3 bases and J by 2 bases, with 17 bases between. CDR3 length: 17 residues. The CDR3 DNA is TGTGCCAGTAGTATTCTAACAGACACCGGGACCAAAAACATTCAGTACTTC. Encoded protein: CASSILTDTGTKNIQYF.

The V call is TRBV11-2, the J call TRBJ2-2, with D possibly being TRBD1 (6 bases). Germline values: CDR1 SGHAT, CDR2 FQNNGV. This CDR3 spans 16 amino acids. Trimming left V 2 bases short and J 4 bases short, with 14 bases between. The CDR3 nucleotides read TGTGCCAGCAGCTTATCTGTGACAGGACTCACCGGGGAGCTGTTTTTT. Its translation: CASSLSVTGLTGELFF.

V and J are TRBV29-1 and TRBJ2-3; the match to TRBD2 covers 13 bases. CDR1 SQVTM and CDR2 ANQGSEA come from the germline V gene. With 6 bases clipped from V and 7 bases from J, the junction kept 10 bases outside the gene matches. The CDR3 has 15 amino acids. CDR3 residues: CSVAGTSGTQYTQYF. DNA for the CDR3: TGCAGCGTGGCCGGGACTAGCGGGACACAATATACGCAGTATTTT.

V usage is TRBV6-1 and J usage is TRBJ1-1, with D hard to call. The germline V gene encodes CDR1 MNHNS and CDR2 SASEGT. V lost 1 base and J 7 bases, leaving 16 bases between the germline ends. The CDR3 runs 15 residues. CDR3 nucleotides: TGTGCCAGCAGTGAAGGTCGGCAGGAGGTGGGTGAAGCTTTCTTT. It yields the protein CASSEGRQEVGEAFF.

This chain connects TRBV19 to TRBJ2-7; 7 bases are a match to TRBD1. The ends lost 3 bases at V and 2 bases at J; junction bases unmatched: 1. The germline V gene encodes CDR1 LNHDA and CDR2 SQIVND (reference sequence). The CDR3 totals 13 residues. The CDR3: CASSIGQAYEQYF. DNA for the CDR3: TGTGCCAGTAGTATCGGACAGGCCTACGAGCAGTACTTC.